This TCR beta chain is drawn from a study of blood T cell repertoires in COVID-19. Germline V gives CDR1 SGHTA, CDR2 FQGNSA. The CDR3 extends over 13 amino acids. V was shortened by 4 bases and J by 6 bases, with 13 bases between the two germline ends. Study processing details: Estimates of nucleated cell counts were drawn from the amplification of reference gene primers. Clones were read by immunoSEQ multiplex PCR, and TCRdb kept only the in-frame ones, dropping some. The V and J calls and clone size are taken from that table; D and trimming were inferred from the DNA. The table records 60,000 to 70,000 clones, 91% of them present only once.

The material sequenced was peripheral blood. The clonotype comes from a human donor in a cohort sampled during active COVID-19. This chain uses TRBV7-2 with TRBJ2-7; a possible D gene is TRBD2 (6 bases). Here the CDR3 reads CASSSGLRLEQYF. The CDR3 DNA reads TGTGCCAGCAGCTCGGGACTGCGTCTCGAGCAGTACTTC.